A single sample is the source of the 17 T cell receptor beta chains below, sequenced in a study of blood T cell repertoires in COVID-19. The method was immunoSEQ multiplex PCR; TCRdb's version includes in-frame clones alone and lacks a portion of them. The table includes roughly 100,000 clones, around 76% detected once. Input material: peripheral blood. The receptors originated from a woman in her seventies with acute or convalescent COVID-19.

The V and J genes are TRBV3-1 (or the pseudogene TRBV3-2) and TRBJ1-2; D not resolved. CDR1 and CDR2 (germline): LGHDT, YNNKEL (reference sequence). CDR3 length equals 11 residues. Trimming pared 3 bases from V and 7 bases from J, leaving 6 bases between. In DNA form, the CDR3 reads TGTGCCAGCAGCCAGGGCTCTGGCTACACCTTC. This gives the protein CASSQGSGYTF.

This CDR3 reads CASAQGGGQPQHF. CDR3 coding DNA: TGTGCCAGCGCCCAGGGGGGAGGACAGCCCCAGCATTTT. V usage is TRBV5-6 and J usage is TRBJ1-5; TRBD1 agrees at 7 bases. The trim removed 7 bases at V and 7 bases at J, leaving 8 bases unmatched. The CDR3 totals 13 residues. The germline CDR1 and CDR2 sequences are SGHDT and YYEEEE.

This clone was counted ten times or more. The V call is TRBV19, the J call TRBJ1-2; D might be TRBD1 (5 bases). V lost 8 bases and J 8 bases, leaving 9 bases between the germline ends. Germline lookup yields CDR1 LNHDA and CDR2 SQIVND (reference sequence). This CDR3 is 10 amino acids long. The CDR3 here is CASRGKGYTF. CDR3 DNA sequence: TGTGCCAGTCGGGGGAAAGGCTACACCTTC.

This clone was seen just once. V is TRBV6-6 and J is TRBJ1-2; possibly TRBD1 for D (6 bases). With 5 bases removed from V and 6 bases from J, the gap between germline ends came to 10 bases. Germline loops: CDR1 MNHNY, CDR2 SVGAGI (reference sequence). CDR3 size: 12 residues. The CDR3 sequence is CASSLTGNGYTF. The DNA for the CDR3 is TGTGCCAGCAGTCTAACAGGGAATGGCTACACCTTC.

The V and J genes are TRBV28 and TRBJ2-3; TRBD2 is a possible D gene (7 bases). V was cut by 5 bases and J by 2 bases, with 17 bases left in between. This CDR3 is 16 amino acids long. Germline CDR1 and CDR2: MDHEN and SYDVKM. The CDR3 DNA follows: TGTGCCAGCAGTAAGGGAGGGGGTGCCCTCACAGATACGCAGTATTTT. Its translation: CASSKGGGALTDTQYF.

The chain recombines TRBV7-9 with TRBJ2-7, with D tentatively TRBD1 (5 bases). Germline V gene sequence: CDR1 SEHNR, CDR2 FQNEAQ (reference sequence). This CDR3 spans 15 amino acids. V was pared by 2 bases and J by 5 bases, with 16 bases between. The CDR3, as DNA: TGTGCCAGCAGCTTACGGCAGGGTATAGTCGACGAGCAGTACTTC. Its protein is CASSLRQGIVDEQYF.

This clone has just one count. V and J are TRBV19 and TRBJ1-4; 9 bases agree with TRBD1. The CDR3 is 15 residues long. Trimming at V came to 5 bases and at J to 6 bases, leaving 7 bases not matched to a gene. In germline, CDR1 is LNHDA, CDR2 SQIVND (reference sequence). Here the CDR3 DNA reads TGTGCCAGTAGTGAACCGGGACAGGGTTATGAAAAACTGTTTTTT. It specifies CASSEPGQGYEKLFF.

The J gene is TRBJ2-7, the V gene TRBV3-1 (or the pseudogene TRBV3-2); 15 bases align to TRBD2. Germline trimming cut 4 bases from V and 7 bases from J; bases unmatched to any gene: 8. The CDR3 consists of 16 residues. The germline gives CDR1 LGHDT, CDR2 YNNKEL (reference sequence). The CDR3, as DNA: TGTGCCAGCAGCCGGACTAGCGGGGGGGCGGTAGGAGAGCAGTACTTC. Its translation is CASSRTSGGAVGEQYF.

The chain has TRBV14 and TRBJ2-1; a weak D match, TRBD1 (6 bases). The CDR3 totals 16 residues. Trimming pared 0 bases from V and 4 bases from J, leaving 13 bases between. Germline CDR1 is SGHDN and CDR2 is FVKESK. The CDR3 coding sequence is TGTGCCAGCAGCCAAGATCGGTGGCAGGGGTACAATGAGCAGTTCTTC. Residues: CASSQDRWQGYNEQFF.

The gene calls are TRBV2 and TRBJ1-5, with D possibly TRBD1 on 5 matching bases. This CDR3 has 15 amino acids. The germline CDR1 and CDR2 sequences are SNHLY and FYNNEI. V lost 4 bases and J lost 1, with 11 bases in between. The CDR3: CASSATVSSNQPQHF. The CDR3, as DNA: TGTGCCAGCAGTGCGACAGTTTCCAGCAATCAGCCCCAGCATTTT.

The rearrangement joins TRBV3-1 (or the pseudogene TRBV3-2) to TRBJ2-1, with TRBD1 matching over 9 bases. With V trimmed by 1 base and J by 7 bases, 11 bases remained unmatched. This CDR3 has 17 amino acids. Germline assignment: CDR1 LGHDT and CDR2 YNNKEL (reference sequence). CDR3 DNA sequence: TGTGCCAGCAGCCAAGTTATACCGGGACAGGGTGTAAATGAGCAGTTCTTC. This codes for CASSQVIPGQGVNEQFF.

The V and J genes are TRBV5-4 and TRBJ2-2, with 11 bases aligning to TRBD1. CDR1 and CDR2 (germline): SGHNT, YYREEE (reference sequence). Trimming at V came to 3 bases and at J to 1 base, leaving 2 bases not matched to a gene. The CDR3 consists of 16 residues. This CDR3 reads CASSWGQGENTGELFF. The DNA of the CDR3 is TGTGCCAGCAGCTGGGGACAGGGGGAGAACACCGGGGAGCTGTTTTTT.

This chain connects TRBV30 to TRBJ1-1; no definite D call. CDR1 GTSNPN and CDR2 SVGIG come from the germline V gene (reference sequence). The CDR3 has 13 residues. V was pared by 0 bases and J by 6 bases, with 11 bases between. The CDR3 sequence: CAWSVRRPPEAFF. The CDR3 DNA reads as TGTGCCTGGAGTGTAAGGAGGCCCCCTGAAGCTTTCTTT.

The sample holds a few counts of this clone. The CDR3 DNA reads TGTGCCAGCAGCTTAGGGCCTGGGCAGGCCTTGAACACTGAAGCTTTCTTT. This codes for CASSLGPGQALNTEAFF. This chain uses TRBV7-2 with TRBJ1-1, with D hard to call. Germline V lookup: CDR1 SGHTA, CDR2 FQGNSA. V dropped 1 base and J dropped 0 bases, with 15 bases sitting between them. This CDR3 is built from 17 residues.

Here the CDR3 reads CASSLGGTGTNYGYTF. The CDR3 nucleotides are TGTGCCAGCAGCTTAGGGGGGACAGGGACTAACTATGGCTACACCTTC. The gene calls are TRBV7-2 and TRBJ1-2, with 9 positions matching TRBD1. This CDR3 has 16 amino acids. Trimming cost V 1 base and J 0 bases; bases outside gene matches: 3. CDR1 is SGHTA and CDR2 is FQGNSA in the germline V gene.

This clone was seen once. The V and J genes are TRBV6-2 or TRBV6-3 and TRBJ1-1; TRBD1 might be the D (6 bases). Germline V lookup: CDR1 MNHEY, CDR2 SVGEGT. The germline V and J ends were trimmed by 2 bases and 3 bases, with 10 bases remaining between them. The CDR3 has 14 amino acids. The CDR3 sequence is CASSYPQGYTEAFF. The CDR3 region has the DNA TGTGCCAGCAGTTACCCACAGGGATACACTGAAGCTTTCTTT.

The chain combines TRBV2 with TRBJ1-1; D is perhaps TRBD1 (5 bases). Per the germline V gene, CDR1 is SNHLY and CDR2 is FYNNEI. The V gene lost 2 bases and the J gene lost 1 base, with 11 bases spanning the gap. The CDR3 is 15 amino acids. In DNA form, the CDR3 reads TGTGCCAGCAGTGAACACAGGTATTGGAACACTGAAGCTTTCTTT. Its protein is CASSEHRYWNTEAFF.